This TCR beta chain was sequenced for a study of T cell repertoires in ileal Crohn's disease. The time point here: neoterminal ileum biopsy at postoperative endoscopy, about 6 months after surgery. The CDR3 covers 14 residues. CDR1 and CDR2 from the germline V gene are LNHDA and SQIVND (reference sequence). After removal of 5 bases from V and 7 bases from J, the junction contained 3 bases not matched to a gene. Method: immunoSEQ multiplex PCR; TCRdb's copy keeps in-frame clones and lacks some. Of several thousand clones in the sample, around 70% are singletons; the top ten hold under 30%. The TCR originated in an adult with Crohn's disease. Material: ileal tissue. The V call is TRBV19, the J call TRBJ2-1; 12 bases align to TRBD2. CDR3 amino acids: CASSPGTSGNEQFF. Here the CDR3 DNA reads TGTGCCAGTAGTCCTGGGACTAGCGGGAATGAGCAGTTCTTC.